This T cell receptor (beta chain) was retrieved from a study of molecular identifiers for immune sequencing clone quantification. Study-wide results and limits: Among effectors, clones above 20 RNA copies held over 97% of molecules; among naive cells, under 1%.

This clonotype was seen repeatedly, ten times or more. Its specificity is unknown. From the PCR reads, TCRdb called clonotypes with MiXCR, one entry per CDR3 protein. Found here are hundreds of thousands of distinct CDR3 sequences, 25% of them singletons; the top ten hold 0.7% to 0.95%. Per germline, CDR1 DFQATT and CDR2 SNEGSKA (reference sequence). The CDR3 contains 12 residues. Trimming removed 4 bases at V and 1 base at J, with 4 bases between. Sequenced input: naive CD8+ T cells from blood, with Jurkat cell RNA spiked in. Indicated subset: FACS-sorted CD8+CD4-CCR7+CD45RA+ naive T cells. The rearrangement links TRBV20-1 to TRBJ2-2; D is undetermined. This TCR came from a human donor in good health. Some libraries in this study had Jurkat cell RNA spiked in. The DNA for the CDR3 is TGCAGTGCTATGGGGAACACCGGGGAGCTGTTTTTT. Translation gives CSAMGNTGELFF.